The rows below give T cell receptor beta chains drawn from one sample of a study of high-grade serous ovarian cancer treatment subgroups. The repertoire was sequenced with immunoSEQ multiplex PCR; TCRdb's copy has only in-frame clones and lacks some. The sample lists under 10,000 clones; about two thirds were seen once. Material for sequencing was tumor tissue. These receptors were taken from a human donor with high-grade serous ovarian cancer. Each CDR3 is given with its conserved first and last residue. A D gene is named only where the DNA matches it firmly. Only part of the rows carry a size: once, few, many, or a class if the clone is expanded.

>NA|TRBV2|TRBJ2-5|NA
TGTGCCAGCAAGCAAGAGACCCAGTACTTC
CASKQETQYF
>NA|TRBV28|TRBJ1-5|NA
TGTGCCAGCAGCCAGGGACACTCTAATCAGCCCCAGCATTTT
CASSQGHSNQPQHF
>NA|TRBV7-3|TRBJ2-3|NA
TGTGCCAGCAGCTTTTCATCAGATACGCAGTATTTT
CASSFSSDTQYF
>NA|TRBV21-1|TRBJ1-2|NA
TGTGCCAGCAGCAAAGCGGCGCCACATGTTCTCCTTAACTATGGCTACACCTTC
CASSKAAPHVLLNYGYTF
>NA|TRBV13|TRBJ2-1|TRBD2
TGTGCCAGCAGCTTAGCAGCGGGAGTCCTCAATGAGCAGTTCTTC
CASSLAAGVLNEQFF
>few|TRBV7-2|TRBJ2-5|NA
TGTGCCAGCAGTCTAGCGGCTCAGGGGGTGGTAGAGACCCAGTACTTC
CASSLAAQGVVETQYF
>NA|TRBV6-6|TRBJ2-1|TRBD2
TGTGCCAGCAGCCTGGGGGGGACTACTAATGAGCAGTTCTTC
CASSLGGTTNEQFF
>NA|TRBV18|TRBJ1-1|NA
TGTGCCAGCTCACCACGCCAGGGGAACACTGAAGCTTTCTTT
CASSPRQGNTEAFF
>once|TRBV7-9|TRBJ2-1|TRBD2
TGTGCCAGCAGCTTAAGTCCTCTGGGACTAGAGTTAAATGAGCAGTTCTTC
CASSLSPLGLELNEQFF
>NA|TRBV5-6|TRBJ2-7|NA
TGTGCCAGCAGTGAGGGTAACGAGCAGTACTTC
CASSEGNEQYF
>once|TRBV9|TRBJ2-5|TRBD2
TGTGCCAGCAGCGCCGCGCCGGGACTAGCGGGAGACGGAAAGACCCAGTACTTC
CASSAAPGLAGDGKTQYF
>NA|TRBV19|TRBJ2-7|NA
TGTGCCAGTTCAGATCTAATCACCTACGAGCAGTACTTC
CASSDLITYEQYF
>NA|TRBV15|TRBJ2-3|NA
TGTGCCACCAGCAGTATAACGGGAGACACAGATACGCAGTATTTT
CATSSITGDTDTQYF
>few|TRBV7-2|TRBJ2-7|TRBD1
TGTGCCAGCAGCGCCCGGACAGGGGGGGAGTACTTC
CASSARTGGEYF
>NA|TRBV6-6|TRBJ1-2|NA
TGTGCCAGCAGTTACGGGAAAAACTATGGCTACACCTTC
CASSYGKNYGYTF
>NA|TRBV7-2|TRBJ2-1|NA
TGTGCCAGCAGCTTAGGGAGGGGAGATGAGCAGTTCTTC
CASSLGRGDEQFF
>NA|TRBV21-1|TRBJ2-3|NA
TGTGCCAGCAGCACAAACCCCGCGGCCCAAGGACTAGCGGGAGGGCCCTATAAGTATTTT
CASSTNPAAQGLAGGPYKYF
>once|TRBV21-1|TRBJ2-3|NA
TGTGCCAGCAGCGGCCTATCCCGGGACAGGGACACAGATACGCAGTATTTT
CASSGLSRDRDTDTQYF
>NA|TRBV30|TRBJ1-2|TRBD1
TGTGCCGGAGACAGGGGTAGCTACACCTTC
CAGDRGSYTF
>NA|TRBV6-1|TRBJ2-7|NA
TGTGCCAGCAGTGGCCCAGCGCGCGAAGAGCAGTACTTC
CASSGPAREEQYF
>medium-sized|TRBV19|TRBJ1-5|TRBD1
TGTGCCAGTATATCGGGGGACAGGGTAAATCAGCCCCAGCATTTT
CASISGDRVNQPQHF
>NA|TRBV27|TRBJ2-1|NA
TGTGCCAGCAGTTTAGCGGGATCCTCGTTCTTC
CASSLAGSSFF
>NA|TRBV7-9|TRBJ2-2|NA
TGTGCCAGCGACCAGAGGGAAACCGGGGAGCTGTTTTTT
CASDQRETGELFF
>NA|TRBV18|TRBJ2-2|NA
TGTGCCAGCTCACGGGCCGCGGGGTACACCGGGGAGCTGTTTTTT
CASSRAAGYTGELFF
>once|TRBV30|TRBJ1-3|NA
TGTGCCTGGACCTCCAGGGGCACCATATATTTT
CAWTSRGTIYF
>NA|TRBV4-2|TRBJ2-3|NA
TGTGCCAGCAGCCAACGGGGGAGTAGCGCCACAGATACGCAGTATTTT
CASSQRGSSATDTQYF
>large|TRBV7-2|TRBJ2-4|TRBD1
TGTGCCAGCAGCTTAGGGTCCGGGACAGGGCACGTTCAGTACTTC
CASSLGSGTGHVQYF
>few|TRBV18|TRBJ2-5|TRBD1
TGTGCCAGCTCACCACCCCGGACAGGGGGCCAAGAGACCCAGTACTTC
CASSPPRTGGQETQYF
>NA|TRBV18|TRBJ2-2|TRBD1
TGTGCCAGCTCACCACAGGGGGCAGACACCGGGGAGCTGTTTTTT
CASSPQGADTGELFF
>NA|TRBV7-9|TRBJ2-2|NA
TGTGCCAGCAGCACCCCGGCGGTGAACACCGGGGAGCTGTTTTTT
CASSTPAVNTGELFF
>NA|TRBV11-2|TRBJ2-7|TRBD2
TGTGCCAGCAGCGTTAGCACTAGCGGTTCCTACGAGCAGTACTTC
CASSVSTSGSYEQYF
>NA|TRBV4-3|TRBJ2-1|NA
TGCGCCAGCAGCCACCCCAGGAGGGTGGGTGAGACTACCCTGAATGAGCAGTTCTTC
CASSHPRRVGETTLNEQFF
>NA|TRBV7-7|TRBJ2-2|NA
TGTGCTAGCAGTCCGGACAGAAGGGCCGGGGAGCTGTTTTTT
CASSPDRRAGELFF
>few|TRBV28|TRBJ2-7|NA
TGTGCCACCACGACTGCATACGAGCAGTACTTC
CATTTAYEQYF
>NA|TRBV28|TRBJ1-3|NA
TGTGCCAGCAGAGGAATCCAGGGGTTCACTGGAAACACCATATATTTT
CASRGIQGFTGNTIYF
>NA|TRBV5-4|TRBJ2-1|NA
TGTGCCAGCACTGCGGGTTGGAGCAATGAGCAGTTCTTC
CASTAGWSNEQFF
>NA|TRBV7-3|TRBJ2-1|NA
TGTGCCAGCAGCCCGCAAGCGGACCCCTCCTACAATGAGCAGTTCTTC
CASSPQADPSYNEQFF
>NA|TRBV18|TRBJ1-1|NA
TGTGCCAGCTCAACAGGGAACACTGAAGCTTTCTTT
CASSTGNTEAFF
>NA|TRBV5-1|TRBJ1-4|NA
TGCGCCAGCAGCTTCCCGGGGATTAATGAAAAACTGTTTTTT
CASSFPGINEKLFF
>NA|TRBV9|TRBJ2-1|TRBD1
TGTGCCAGCAGCGGCACAGGGGTAGGGGGATCCTACAATGAGCAGTTCTTC
CASSGTGVGGSYNEQFF
>few|TRBV4-3|TRBJ1-1|NA
TGCGCCAGCAGCCAAGGTGTGGGAAAGAACACTGAAGCTTTCTTT
CASSQGVGKNTEAFF
>NA|TRBV9|TRBJ2-1|TRBD2
TGTGCCAGCAGCTTCAGACTAGCGGGGCTCTCCTACAATGAGCAGTTCTTC
CASSFRLAGLSYNEQFF
>medium-sized|TRBV2|TRBJ2-4|NA
TGTGCCAGCAGCCCTCAAGGGACGGTAGCCAAAAACATTCAGTACTTC
CASSPQGTVAKNIQYF
>medium-sized|TRBV9|TRBJ2-1|NA
TGTGCCAGCAGCGTAGGCCGGGGCTACAATGAGCAGTTCTTC
CASSVGRGYNEQFF
>NA|TRBV28|TRBJ2-3|TRBD2
TGTGCCAGCACACTAGCGGGAGTGGGTACGCAGTATTTT
CASTLAGVGTQYF
>NA|TRBV7-9|TRBJ1-4|NA
TGTGCCAGCATGGGGGTTGGAACTAATGAAAAACTGTTTTTT
CASMGVGTNEKLFF
>NA|TRBV7-7|TRBJ2-5|TRBD1
TGTGCTAGCAGCACAACATTCACCCGGACAGGGGGCCGGGAGACCCAGTACTTC
CASSTTFTRTGGRETQYF
>NA|TRBV6-4|TRBJ1-5|NA
TGTGCCAGCAGTCCTTTGCGTCAGCCCCAGCATTTT
CASSPLRQPQHF
>few|TRBV7-2|TRBJ1-2|NA
TGTGCCAGCAGCTTAGTACCAGGGAAGACGGGCTACACCTTC
CASSLVPGKTGYTF
>NA|TRBV14|TRBJ2-3|NA
TGTGCCAGCAGCCAAGACAGGGCCCGCACAGATACGCAGTATTTT
CASSQDRARTDTQYF
>NA|TRBV7-9|TRBJ2-7|TRBD1
TGTGCCAGCAGCTTATTGGGGACAGGGGGAAACGAGCAGTACTTC
CASSLLGTGGNEQYF
>NA|TRBV18|TRBJ1-1|NA
TGTGCCAGCTCACCAAACAGGCTGAACACTGAAGCTTTCTTT
CASSPNRLNTEAFF
>NA|TRBV4-3|TRBJ2-1|TRBD1
TGCGCCAGCAGCCGAGGGGGACAGGGGGCGAGGAATGAGCAGTTCTTC
CASSRGGQGARNEQFF
>NA|TRBV5-6|TRBJ2-3|TRBD1
TGTGCCAGCAGCCTAAGACAGGGGGTGGGAGATACGCAGTATTTT
CASSLRQGVGDTQYF
>few|TRBV19|TRBJ2-7|NA
TGTGCCAGTAGTATAGAACGGGCCGCCTACGAGCAGTACTTC
CASSIERAAYEQYF